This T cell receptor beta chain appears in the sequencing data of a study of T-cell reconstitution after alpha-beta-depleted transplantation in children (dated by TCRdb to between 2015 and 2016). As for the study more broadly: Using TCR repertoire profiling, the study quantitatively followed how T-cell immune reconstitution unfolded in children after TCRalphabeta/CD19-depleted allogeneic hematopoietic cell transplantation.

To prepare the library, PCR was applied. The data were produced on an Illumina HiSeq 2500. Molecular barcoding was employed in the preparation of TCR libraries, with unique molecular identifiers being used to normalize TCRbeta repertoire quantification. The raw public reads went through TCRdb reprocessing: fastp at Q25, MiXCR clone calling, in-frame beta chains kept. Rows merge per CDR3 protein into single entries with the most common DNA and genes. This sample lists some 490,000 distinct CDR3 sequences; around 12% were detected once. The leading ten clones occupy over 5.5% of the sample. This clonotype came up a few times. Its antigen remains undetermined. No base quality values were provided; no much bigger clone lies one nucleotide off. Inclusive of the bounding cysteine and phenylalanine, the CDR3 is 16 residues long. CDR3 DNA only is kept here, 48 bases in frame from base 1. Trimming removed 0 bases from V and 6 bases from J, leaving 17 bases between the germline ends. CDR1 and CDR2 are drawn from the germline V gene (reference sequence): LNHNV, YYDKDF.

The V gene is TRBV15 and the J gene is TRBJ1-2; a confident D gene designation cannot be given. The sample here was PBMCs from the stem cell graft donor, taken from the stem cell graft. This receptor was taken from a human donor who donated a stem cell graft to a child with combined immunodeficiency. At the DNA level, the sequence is TGTGCCACCAGCAGAGATCACGCGTTCGGGGAGGATGGCTACACCTTC. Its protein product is CATSRDHAFGEDGYTF.